This T cell receptor (beta chain) comes out of a study of blood T cell repertoires in COVID-19. In the study overall: COVID-19 samples, acute and convalescent, were from the United States, Italy and Spain.

Trimming stripped 4 bases from V and 5 bases from J, with 4 bases between. The CDR3 contains 11 residues. Germline values: CDR1 SGHKS, CDR2 YYEKEE (reference sequence). Sequenced by immunoSEQ multiplex PCR; TCRdb stores in-frame clones only, minus some. The top ten hold 11% to 15% of the sample, which has 52,000 or so clones, approximately 80% seen once. This TCR derives from a human donor in a cohort sampled during active COVID-19. The chain is built from TRBV5-5 and TRBJ1-5, with D unresolved. Sequencing input: peripheral blood. The CDR3 bases are TGTGCCAGCAGCCCCTATCAGCCCCAGCATTTT. Protein: CASSPYQPQHF.